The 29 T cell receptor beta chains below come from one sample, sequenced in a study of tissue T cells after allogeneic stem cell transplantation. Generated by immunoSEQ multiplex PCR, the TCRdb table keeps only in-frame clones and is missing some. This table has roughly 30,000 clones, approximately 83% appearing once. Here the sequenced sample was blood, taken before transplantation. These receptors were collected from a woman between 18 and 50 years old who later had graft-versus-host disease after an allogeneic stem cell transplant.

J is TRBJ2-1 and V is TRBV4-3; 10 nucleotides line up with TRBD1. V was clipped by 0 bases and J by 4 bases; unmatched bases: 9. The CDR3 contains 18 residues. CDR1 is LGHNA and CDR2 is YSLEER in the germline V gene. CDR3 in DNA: TGCGCCAGCAGCCAAGATGGGCCGGGACAGGGGTTATACAATGAGCAGTTCTTC. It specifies CASSQDGPGQGLYNEQFF.

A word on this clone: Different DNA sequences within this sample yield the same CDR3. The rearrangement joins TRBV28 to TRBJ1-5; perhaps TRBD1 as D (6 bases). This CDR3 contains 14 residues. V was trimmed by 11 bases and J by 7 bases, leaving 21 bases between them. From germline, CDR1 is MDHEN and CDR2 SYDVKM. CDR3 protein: CAAEDWSRGQPQHF. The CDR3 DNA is TGTGCCGCGGAGGATTGGTCGAGGGGGCAGCCCCAGCATTTT.

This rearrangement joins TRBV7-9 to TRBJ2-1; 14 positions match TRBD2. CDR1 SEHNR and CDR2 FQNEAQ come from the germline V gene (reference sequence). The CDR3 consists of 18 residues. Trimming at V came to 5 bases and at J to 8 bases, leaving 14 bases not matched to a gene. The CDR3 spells CASSPKGLAGVFGHEQFF. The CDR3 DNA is TGTGCCAGCAGCCCCAAGGGACTAGCGGGAGTATTCGGGCATGAGCAGTTCTTC.

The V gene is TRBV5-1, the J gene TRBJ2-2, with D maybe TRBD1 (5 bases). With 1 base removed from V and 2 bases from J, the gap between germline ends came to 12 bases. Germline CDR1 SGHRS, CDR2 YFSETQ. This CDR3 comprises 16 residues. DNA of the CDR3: TGCGCCAGCAGCTTGCAGGCAGGGCCTAACACCGGGGAGCTGTTTTTT. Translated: CASSLQAGPNTGELFF.

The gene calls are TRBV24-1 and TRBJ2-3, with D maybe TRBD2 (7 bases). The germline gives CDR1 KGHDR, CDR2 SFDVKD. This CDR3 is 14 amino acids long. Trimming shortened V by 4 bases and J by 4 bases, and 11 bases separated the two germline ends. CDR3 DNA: TGTGCCACCAGTGACCGGGGGGCCGCAGATACGCAGTATTTT. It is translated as CATSDRGAADTQYF.

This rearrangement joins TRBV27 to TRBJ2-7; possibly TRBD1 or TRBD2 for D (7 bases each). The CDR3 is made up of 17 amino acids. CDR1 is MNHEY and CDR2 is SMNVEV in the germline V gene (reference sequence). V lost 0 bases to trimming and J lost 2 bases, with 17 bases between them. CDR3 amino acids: CASSLSVWQGGPYEQYF. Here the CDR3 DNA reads TGTGCCAGCAGTTTATCAGTCTGGCAGGGGGGGCCCTACGAGCAGTACTTC.

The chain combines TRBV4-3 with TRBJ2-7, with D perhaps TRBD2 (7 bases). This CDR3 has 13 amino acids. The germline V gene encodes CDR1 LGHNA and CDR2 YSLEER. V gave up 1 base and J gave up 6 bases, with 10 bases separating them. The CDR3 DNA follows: TGCGCCAGCAGCCAAGTAGGGGGGGGCGAGCAGTACTTC. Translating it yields CASSQVGGGEQYF.

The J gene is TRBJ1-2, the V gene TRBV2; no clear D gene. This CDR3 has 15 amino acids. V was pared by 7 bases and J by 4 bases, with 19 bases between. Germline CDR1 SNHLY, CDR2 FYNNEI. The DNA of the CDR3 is TGTGCCAGCAAGATTGCCGAAAAGGGTTCCTATGGCTACACCTTC. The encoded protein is CASKIAEKGSYGYTF.

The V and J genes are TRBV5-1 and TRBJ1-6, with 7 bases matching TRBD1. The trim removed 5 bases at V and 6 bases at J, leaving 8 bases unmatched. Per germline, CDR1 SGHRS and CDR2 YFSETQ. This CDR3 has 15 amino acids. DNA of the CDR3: TGCGCCAGCAGTAACAGGGGCTTAGGTAATTCACCCCTCCACTTT. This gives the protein CASSNRGLGNSPLHF. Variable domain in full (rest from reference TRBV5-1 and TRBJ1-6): KAGVTQTPRYLIKTRGQQVTLSCSPISGHRSVSWYQQTPGQGLQFLFEYFSETQRNKGNFPGRFSGRQFSNSRSEMNVSTLELGDSALYLCASSNRGLGNSPLHFGNGTRLTVT.

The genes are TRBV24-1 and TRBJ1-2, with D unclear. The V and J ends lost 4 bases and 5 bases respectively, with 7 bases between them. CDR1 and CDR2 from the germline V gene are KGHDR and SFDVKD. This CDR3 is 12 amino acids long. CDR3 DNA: TGTGCCACCAGTGACGGGGAGTATGGCTACACCTTC. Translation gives CATSDGEYGYTF.

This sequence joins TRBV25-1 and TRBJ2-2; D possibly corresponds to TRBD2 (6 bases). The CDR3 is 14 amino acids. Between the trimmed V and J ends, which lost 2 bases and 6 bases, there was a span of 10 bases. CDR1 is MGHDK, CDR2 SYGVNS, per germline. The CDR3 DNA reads TGTGCCAGCAGTGAACCGGGGGTCCCCGGGGAGCTGTTTTTT. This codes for CASSEPGVPGELFF.

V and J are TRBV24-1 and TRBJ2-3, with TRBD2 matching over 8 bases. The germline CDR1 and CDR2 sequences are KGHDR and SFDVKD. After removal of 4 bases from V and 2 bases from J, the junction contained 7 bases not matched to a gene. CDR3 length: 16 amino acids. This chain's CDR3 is CATSDRIAGPTDTQYF. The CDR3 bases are TGTGCCACCAGTGACCGGATAGCGGGGCCCACAGATACGCAGTATTTT.

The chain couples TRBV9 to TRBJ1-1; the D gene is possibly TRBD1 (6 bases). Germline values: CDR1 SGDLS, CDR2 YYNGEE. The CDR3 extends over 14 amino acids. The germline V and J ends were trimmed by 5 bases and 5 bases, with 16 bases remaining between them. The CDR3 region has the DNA TGTGCCAGCAGTCCAAGGCCGGGGACAACTGAAGCTTTCTTT. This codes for CASSPRPGTTEAFF.

As DNA, the CDR3 is TGTGCCAGCAGCCTCCGGACAGGAAACACTGAAGCTTTCTTT. Its protein is CASSLRTGNTEAFF. The V gene is TRBV7-9, the J gene TRBJ1-1, with TRBD1 matching over 7 bases. In germline, CDR1 is SEHNR, CDR2 FQNEAQ (reference sequence). The length of the CDR3 is 14 residues. V lost 5 bases to trimming and J lost 2 bases; unmatched junction nucleotides: 5. The entire variable domain, with the rest obtained from reference TRBV7-9 and TRBJ1-1, is as follows: DTGVSQNPRHKITKRGQNVTFRCDPISEHNRLYWYRQTLGQGPEFLTYFQNEAQLEKSRLLSDRFSAERPKGSFSTLEIQRTEQGDSAMYLCASSLRTGNTEAFFGQGTRLTVV.

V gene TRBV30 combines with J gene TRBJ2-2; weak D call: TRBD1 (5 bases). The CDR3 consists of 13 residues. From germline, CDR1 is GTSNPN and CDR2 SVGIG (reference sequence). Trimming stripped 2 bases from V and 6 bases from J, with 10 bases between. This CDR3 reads CAWSSVGAGELFF. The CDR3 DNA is TGTGCCTGGAGTAGTGTAGGGGCCGGGGAGCTGTTTTTT.

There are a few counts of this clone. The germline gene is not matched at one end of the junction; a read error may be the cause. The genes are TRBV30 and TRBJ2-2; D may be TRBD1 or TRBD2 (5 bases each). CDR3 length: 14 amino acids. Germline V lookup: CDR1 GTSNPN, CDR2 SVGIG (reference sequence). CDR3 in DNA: TGTGCCGGGAGTGTGAGGGGAACGGGCGGGGAGCTGTTTTTT. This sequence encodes CAGSVRGTGGELFF.

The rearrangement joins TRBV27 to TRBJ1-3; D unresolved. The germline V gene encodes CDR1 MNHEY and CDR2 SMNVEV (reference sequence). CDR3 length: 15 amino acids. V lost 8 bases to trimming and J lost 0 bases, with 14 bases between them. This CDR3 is CASSQGRFSGNTIYF. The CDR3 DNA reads TGTGCCAGCTCTCAAGGACGATTCTCTGGAAACACCATATATTTT.

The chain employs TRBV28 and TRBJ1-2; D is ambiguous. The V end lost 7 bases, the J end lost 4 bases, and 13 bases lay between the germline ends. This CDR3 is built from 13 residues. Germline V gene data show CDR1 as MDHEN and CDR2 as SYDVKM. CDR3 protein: CASISRSGYGYTF. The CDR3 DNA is TGTGCCAGCATCTCGCGGAGCGGCTATGGCTACACCTTC.

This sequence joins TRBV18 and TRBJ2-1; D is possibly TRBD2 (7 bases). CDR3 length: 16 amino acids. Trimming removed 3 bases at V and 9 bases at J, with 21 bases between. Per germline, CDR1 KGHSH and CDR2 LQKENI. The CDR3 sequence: CASSPGYAGAKGEQFF. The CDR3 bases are TGTGCCAGCTCACCGGGGTACGCGGGGGCCAAGGGTGAGCAGTTCTTC.

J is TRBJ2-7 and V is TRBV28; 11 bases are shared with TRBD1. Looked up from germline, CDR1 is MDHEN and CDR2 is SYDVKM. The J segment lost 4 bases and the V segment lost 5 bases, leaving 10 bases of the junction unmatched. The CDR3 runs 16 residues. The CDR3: CASSSFFRDRGYEQYF. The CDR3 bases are TGTGCCAGCAGTAGTTTCTTTAGGGACAGGGGGTACGAGCAGTACTTC.

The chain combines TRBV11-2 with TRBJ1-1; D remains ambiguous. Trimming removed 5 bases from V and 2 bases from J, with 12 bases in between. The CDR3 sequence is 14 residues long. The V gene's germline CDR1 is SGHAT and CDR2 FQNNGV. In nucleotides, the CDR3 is TGTGCCAGCAGCCAAAACTTGGGCAACACTGAAGCTTTCTTT. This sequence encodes CASSQNLGNTEAFF.

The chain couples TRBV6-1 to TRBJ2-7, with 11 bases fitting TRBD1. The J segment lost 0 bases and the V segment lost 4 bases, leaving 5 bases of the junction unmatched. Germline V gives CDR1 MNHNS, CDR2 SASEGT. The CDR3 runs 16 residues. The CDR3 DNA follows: TGTGCCAGCAGTGTCAGGACAGGGGGCGGCTCCTACGAGCAGTACTTC. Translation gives CASSVRTGGGSYEQYF.

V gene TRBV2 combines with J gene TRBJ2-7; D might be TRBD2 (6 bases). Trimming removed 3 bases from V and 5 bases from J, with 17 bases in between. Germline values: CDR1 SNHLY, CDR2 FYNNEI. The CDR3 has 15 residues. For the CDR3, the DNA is TGTGCCAGCAGTGAGGGACTCAGTGGAAACCACGAGCAGTACTTC. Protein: CASSEGLSGNHEQYF.

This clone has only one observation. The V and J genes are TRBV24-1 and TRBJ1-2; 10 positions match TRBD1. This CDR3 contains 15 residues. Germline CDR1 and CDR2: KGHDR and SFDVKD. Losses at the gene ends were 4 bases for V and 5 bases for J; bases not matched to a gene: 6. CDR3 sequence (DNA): TGTGCCACCAGTGAGAAGACAGGGGGCCCGTATGGCTACACCTTC. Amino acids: CATSEKTGGPYGYTF.

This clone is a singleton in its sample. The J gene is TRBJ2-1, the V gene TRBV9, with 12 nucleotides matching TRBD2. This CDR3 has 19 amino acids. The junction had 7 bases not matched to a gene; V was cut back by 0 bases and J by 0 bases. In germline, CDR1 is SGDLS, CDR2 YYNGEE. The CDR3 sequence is CASSVEASGGVSSYNEQFF. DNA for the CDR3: TGTGCCAGCAGCGTAGAAGCTAGCGGGGGGGTAAGCTCCTACAATGAGCAGTTCTTC. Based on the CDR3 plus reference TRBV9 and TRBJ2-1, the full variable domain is DSGVTQTPKHLITATGQRVTLRCSPRSGDLSVYWYQQSLDQGLQFLIQYYNGEERAKGNILERFSAQQFPDLHSELNLSSLELGDSALYFCASSVEASGGVSSYNEQFFGPGTRLTVL.

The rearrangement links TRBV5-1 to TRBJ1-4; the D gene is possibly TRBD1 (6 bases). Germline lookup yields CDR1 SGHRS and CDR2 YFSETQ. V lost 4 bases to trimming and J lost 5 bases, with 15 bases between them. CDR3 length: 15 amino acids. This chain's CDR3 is CASSLGGGLNEKLFF. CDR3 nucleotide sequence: TGCGCCAGCAGCCTGGGCGGGGGCCTCAATGAAAAACTGTTTTTT.

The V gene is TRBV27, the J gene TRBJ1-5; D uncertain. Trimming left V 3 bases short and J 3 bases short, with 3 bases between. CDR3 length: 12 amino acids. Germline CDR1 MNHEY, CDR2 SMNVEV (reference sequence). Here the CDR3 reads CASSFSNQPQHF. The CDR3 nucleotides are TGTGCCAGCAGTTTTTCCAATCAGCCCCAGCATTTT.

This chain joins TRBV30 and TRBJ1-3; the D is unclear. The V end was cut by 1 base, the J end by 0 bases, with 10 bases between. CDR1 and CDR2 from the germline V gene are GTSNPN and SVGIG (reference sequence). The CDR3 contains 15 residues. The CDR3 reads CAWSGSGYSGNTIYF. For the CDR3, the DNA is TGTGCCTGGAGTGGGTCGGGGTACTCTGGAAACACCATATATTTT.

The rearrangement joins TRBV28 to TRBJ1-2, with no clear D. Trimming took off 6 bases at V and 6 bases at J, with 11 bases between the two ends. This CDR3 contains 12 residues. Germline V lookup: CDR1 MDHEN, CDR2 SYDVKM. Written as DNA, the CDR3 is TGTGCCAGCAGCCCCGCCGAGCATGGCTACACCTTC. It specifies CASSPAEHGYTF.